This passage covers 25 T cell receptor beta chains from one sample sequenced in a study of blood T cell repertoires in COVID-19 (dated by TCRdb to 2018 to 2020). Libraries came from the immunoSEQ multiplex PCR assay. Imported from immuneACCESS, the table was reduced by TCRdb to in-frame sequences with V and J called. These copies leave out some clones; in studies compared against another copy, an unresolved V gene accounts for under half, and the cause of the remainder is not known. The sample table lists over 200,000 clones, around 83% of them with a count of one. The ten largest make up 6.8% of the sample. Specimen: PBMCs or T cells enriched from blood (not recorded which). The receptors shown here come from a woman between 40 and 50 years old who had recovered from COVID-19.

The chain couples TRBV11-2 to TRBJ1-4; D call uncertain. The CDR3 has 15 residues. Germline V CDR1 and CDR2: SGHAT, FQNNGV. V was trimmed by 5 bases and J by 4 bases, leaving 14 bases between them. The DNA of the CDR3 is TGTGCCAGCAGCCCGTCGGGAAAATTTAATGAAAAACTGTTTTTT. This translates into CASSPSGKFNEKLFF.

This chain connects TRBV3-1 (or the pseudogene TRBV3-2) to TRBJ2-3, with 7 bases aligning to TRBD2. The CDR3 runs 18 residues. In germline, CDR1 is LGHDT, CDR2 YNNKEL (reference sequence). V shed 4 bases, J shed 1 base, and the junction held 14 bases outside the gene matches. In DNA, the CDR3 is TGTGCCAGCAGCCTTGCGGGAGTCGGTGGGCCGGGCACAGATACGCAGTATTTT. Translating it yields CASSLAGVGGPGTDTQYF.

This clone showed up just once. The chain has TRBV30 and TRBJ1-1; D remains ambiguous. CDR3 length: 13 residues. Trimming removed 2 bases at V and 1 base at J, with 8 bases between. CDR1 and CDR2 (germline): GTSNPN, SVGIG (reference sequence). The CDR3 coding sequence is TGTGCCTGGAGTTACACTAAGAACACTGAAGCTTTCTTT. It specifies CAWSYTKNTEAFF.

Remarks on this clone: At one of its ends the junction is not consistent with the germline gene, which may arise from a read error. The chain couples TRBV4-1 to TRBJ2-1; 16 positions match TRBD2. CDR3 length equals 14 residues. Germline loops: CDR1 MGHRA, CDR2 YSYEKL. DNA of the CDR3: TGCGCCAGCAGCCAGGCGGGACTAGCGGGAGGGGGGGTCTTC. This codes for CASSQAGLAGGGVF.

V and J are TRBV9 and TRBJ2-7; 8 nucleotides line up with TRBD1. V gave up 0 bases and J gave up 3 bases; unmatched junction bases: 2. Germline loops: CDR1 SGDLS, CDR2 YYNGEE. The CDR3 extends over 14 amino acids. The CDR3 nucleotides read TGTGCCAGCAGCGTAGGGACAGGGAACTACGAGCAGTACTTC. The encoded protein is CASSVGTGNYEQYF. The complete variable domain, with remaining parts taken from reference TRBV9 and TRBJ2-7, reads DSGVTQTPKHLITATGQRVTLRCSPRSGDLSVYWYQQSLDQGLQFLIQYYNGEERAKGNILERFSAQQFPDLHSELNLSSLELGDSALYFCASSVGTGNYEQYFGPGTRLTVT.

This clone came up once. DNA for the CDR3: TGCAGCGTTGAAGAAGGCCGGACTAGCAGCTACGAGCAGTACTTC. Translating gives CSVEEGRTSSYEQYF. The chain has TRBV29-1 and TRBJ2-7; the match to TRBD2 covers 8 bases. This CDR3 has 15 residues. Looked up from germline, CDR1 is SQVTM and CDR2 is ANQGSEA. Trimming removed 0 bases from V and 3 bases from J; junction bases left unmatched: 7.

The rearrangement joins TRBV7-2 to TRBJ2-7; 11 positions agree with TRBD2. CDR3 size: 19 residues. The germline V gene has CDR1 SGHTA and CDR2 FQGNSA. The J segment lost 0 bases and the V segment lost 1 base, leaving 11 bases of the junction unmatched. DNA for the CDR3: TGTGCCAGCAGCTTAGTCGGGGCTAGCGGGAGGACCCCCTCCTACGAGCAGTACTTC. Amino acid sequence: CASSLVGASGRTPSYEQYF.

Only a few counts were recorded for this clone. The rearrangement joins TRBV5-4 to TRBJ1-6, with 8 bases lining up with TRBD1. CDR3 length: 17 residues. Germline lookup yields CDR1 SGHNT and CDR2 YYREEE (reference sequence). V was pared by 5 bases and J by 6 bases, with 13 bases of the junction left unmatched. Written as DNA, the CDR3 is TGTGCCAGCAGTCTCGGGACAGGTCGAGGAGCTAATTCACCCCTCCACTTT. This encodes CASSLGTGRGANSPLHF. Looking up the rest from reference TRBV5-4 and TRBJ1-6 gives the full variable domain: ETGVTQSPTHLIKTRGQQVTLRCSSQSGHNTVSWYQQALGQGPQFIFQYYREEENGRGNFPPRFSGLQFPNYSSELNVNALELDDSALYLCASSLGTGRGANSPLHFGNGTRLTVT.

This chain uses TRBV13 with TRBJ1-2; D remains ambiguous. This CDR3 contains 12 residues. Germline V gene lookup returns CDR1 PRHDT and CDR2 FYEKMQ (reference sequence). The V end was cut by 3 bases, the J end by 7 bases, with 9 bases between. The CDR3 loop reads CASSFYYRGYTF. CDR3 in DNA: TGTGCCAGCAGCTTCTACTATCGTGGCTACACCTTC.

The chain couples TRBV12-3 or TRBV12-4 to TRBJ2-2; no reliable D call. The CDR3 sequence is 13 residues long. The V end lost 5 bases, the J end lost 6 bases, and 10 bases lay between the germline ends. CDR3 nucleotide sequence: TGTGCCAGCAGTCCCTCGTGGCCCGGGGAGCTGTTTTTT. This translates into CASSPSWPGELFF.

The chain employs TRBV27 and TRBJ1-2, with 10 bases lining up with TRBD1. The CDR3 covers 14 residues. The germline gives CDR1 MNHEY, CDR2 SMNVEV (reference sequence). J was trimmed by 4 bases and V by 5 bases; bases with no gene match: 4. The CDR3 reads CASSRRDRGYGYTF. CDR3 in DNA: TGTGCCAGCAGTCGTCGGGACAGGGGCTATGGCTACACCTTC.

This chain links TRBV19 with TRBJ2-1; 9 nucleotides align to TRBD1. The V and J ends lost 0 bases and 5 bases, in that order; junction bases with no gene match: 11. Germline lookup yields CDR1 LNHDA and CDR2 SQIVND (reference sequence). This CDR3 comprises 18 residues. Here the CDR3 DNA reads TGTGCCAGTAGTATAGATCGTGGGGGGACAGGGACAGACAATGAGCAGTTCTTC. It specifies CASSIDRGGTGTDNEQFF.

The genes are TRBV19 and TRBJ1-3; D is undetermined. The CDR3 is made up of 15 amino acids. V lost 3 bases to trimming and J lost 0 bases, with 9 bases between them. Germline values: CDR1 LNHDA, CDR2 SQIVND (reference sequence). The CDR3 protein is CASSIPSDSGNTIYF. The CDR3 nucleotides are TGTGCCAGTAGTATCCCCTCAGACTCTGGAAACACCATATATTTT.

V is TRBV4-3 and J is TRBJ1-1; 10 bases are a match to TRBD1. The germline gives CDR1 LGHNA, CDR2 YSLEER. CDR3 length: 15 residues. Trimming at V came to 2 bases and at J to 5 bases, leaving 5 bases not matched to a gene. The CDR3 DNA reads as TGCGCCAGCAGCCAATGGGGACAGGGGAGGACTGAAGCTTTCTTT. It encodes CASSQWGQGRTEAFF.

This chain joins TRBV6-2 or TRBV6-3 and TRBJ1-1, with 7 bases matching TRBD1. V lost 0 bases to trimming and J lost 4 bases; unmatched junction nucleotides: 8. Germline V gene lookup returns CDR1 MNHEY and CDR2 SVGEGT. The length of the CDR3 is 16 residues. In nucleotides, the CDR3 is TGTGCCAGCAGTTACTCGAACAGGGGAGGTAGCACTGAAGCTTTCTTT. Amino acids: CASSYSNRGGSTEAFF.

The V and J genes are TRBV25-1 and TRBJ1-2, with 7 bases that match TRBD1. This CDR3 has 12 amino acids. Germline V CDR1 and CDR2: MGHDK, SYGVNS. V shed 5 bases, J shed 8 bases, and the junction held 5 bases outside the gene matches. CDR3 protein: CASSPQGTGYTF. The CDR3 DNA follows: TGTGCCAGCAGTCCACAGGGGACCGGCTACACCTTC.

The chain links TRBV19 to TRBJ1-1, with 8 bases that match TRBD1. Per the germline V gene, CDR1 is LNHDA and CDR2 is SQIVND (reference sequence). CDR3 length: 16 residues. After removal of 8 bases from V and 0 bases from J, the junction contained 11 bases not matched to a gene. The CDR3 bases are TGTGCCAGTCGTGAGGTACACAGGGGGTTGAACACTGAAGCTTTCTTT. This encodes CASREVHRGLNTEAFF.

This rearrangement joins TRBV10-3 to TRBJ2-1; TRBD2 matches at 11 bases. Germline CDR1 ENHRY, CDR2 SYGVKD. J lost 8 bases, V lost 6 bases, and 6 bases had no gene match. There are 14 residues in the CDR3. The CDR3 region has the DNA TGTGCCATCAGATCTAGCGGGAGGAAAGATGAGCAGTTCTTC. This codes for CAIRSSGRKDEQFF.

Turning to this clone: Relative to the germline gene, one junction end is altered; a read error may explain this. The gene calls are TRBV20-1 and TRBJ2-7; the D is unclear. This CDR3 contains 11 residues. Per the germline V gene, CDR1 is DFQATT and CDR2 is SNEGSKA (reference sequence). The CDR3 nucleotides are TGCAGTGCGAGAGGAGTCTACGAGCAGTACTTC. Amino acids: CSARGVYEQYF.

This rearrangement joins TRBV25-1 to TRBJ1-2, with a weak D call TRBD1 (6 bases). CDR3 length equals 14 residues. V was trimmed by 5 bases and J by 4 bases, leaving 14 bases between them. From germline, CDR1 is MGHDK and CDR2 SYGVNS. This CDR3 reads CASSSPGQSYGYTF. The CDR3 DNA sequence: TGTGCCAGCAGTTCACCAGGACAGTCCTATGGCTACACCTTC.

The chain employs TRBV6-5 and TRBJ2-7, with 11 bases that match TRBD2. CDR3 length: 14 amino acids. Trimming took 7 bases from V and 7 from J; bases not matched to a gene: 9. Germline CDR1 and CDR2: MNHEY and SVGAGI. CDR3 residues: CASTLTSGIGEQYV. The CDR3 region has the DNA TGTGCCAGCACGCTGACTAGCGGGATTGGTGAGCAGTACGTC.

This clone is deemed medium-sized (0.01 to 0.1%). V and J are TRBV19 and TRBJ1-1, with TRBD1 matching 7 bases. The germline gives CDR1 LNHDA, CDR2 SQIVND (reference sequence). J lost 5 bases, V lost 3 bases, and 6 bases had no gene match. The CDR3 totals 14 residues. This CDR3 reads CASSIGPTGTEAFF. Written as DNA, the CDR3 is TGTGCCAGTAGTATTGGACCGACAGGGACTGAAGCTTTCTTT.

The table lists this clone with a count of one. This chain joins TRBV3-1 (or the pseudogene TRBV3-2) and TRBJ1-4; 9 nucleotides line up with TRBD1. Germline V CDR1 and CDR2: LGHDT, YNNKEL (reference sequence). The CDR3 length is 17 residues. V lost 3 bases to trimming and J lost 6 bases; unmatched junction nucleotides: 11. The CDR3 coding sequence is TGTGCCAGCAGCCAGCCTAAGCCGGGACAGGGACATGAAAAACTGTTTTTT. Translated, it gives CASSQPKPGQGHEKLFF.

CDR3 nucleotides: TGTGCCAGCAGCGGGGGGCTAGCGGGAGTCATTGACACCGGGGAGCTGTTTTTT. As protein: CASSGGLAGVIDTGELFF. The V and J genes are TRBV25-1 and TRBJ2-2; 10 nucleotides align to TRBD2. The CDR3 totals 18 residues. With 6 bases clipped from V and 3 bases from J, the junction kept 13 bases outside the gene matches. Germline loops: CDR1 MGHDK, CDR2 SYGVNS.

V is TRBV9 and J is TRBJ1-5; the D is unclear. CDR3 length: 14 residues. Germline V CDR1 and CDR2: SGDLS, YYNGEE. The V end lost 4 bases, the J end lost 5 bases, and 13 bases lay between the germline ends. The CDR3, as DNA: TGTGCCAGCAGCTCGGAGGTCGGAGATCAGCCCCAGCATTTT. It encodes CASSSEVGDQPQHF.